This paragraph reports one T cell receptor beta chain. This CDR3 is 15 amino acids long. V was pared by 2 bases and J by 0 bases, with 10 bases between. In germline, CDR1 is MNHEY, CDR2 SVGEGT. The sample comes from a study of blood T cell repertoires in COVID-19. Libraries were prepared by immunoSEQ multiplex PCR; TCRdb keeps only in-frame clonotypes and omits some of them. Of more than 150,000 clones listed, around 80% are singletons. The TCR comes from a woman aged 55-69 years who had recovered from COVID-19. Sequenced: PBMCs or T cells enriched from blood (not recorded which). The J gene is TRBJ1-1, the V gene TRBV6-2 or TRBV6-3, with D uncertain. The CDR3 DNA reads TGTGCCAGCAGTTACAACTCGGGGATGAACACTGAAGCTTTCTTT. Residues: CASSYNSGMNTEAFF.